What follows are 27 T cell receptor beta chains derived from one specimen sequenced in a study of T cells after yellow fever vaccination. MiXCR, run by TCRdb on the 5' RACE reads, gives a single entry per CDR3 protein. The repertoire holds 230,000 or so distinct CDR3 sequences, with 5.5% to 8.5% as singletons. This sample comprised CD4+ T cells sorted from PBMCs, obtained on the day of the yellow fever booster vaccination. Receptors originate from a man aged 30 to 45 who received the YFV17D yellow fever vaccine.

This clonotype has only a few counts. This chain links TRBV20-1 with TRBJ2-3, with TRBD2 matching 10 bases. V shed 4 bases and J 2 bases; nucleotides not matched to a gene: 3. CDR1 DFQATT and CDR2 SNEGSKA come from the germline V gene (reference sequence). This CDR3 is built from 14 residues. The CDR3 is CSAIGTSATDTQYF. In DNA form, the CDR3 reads TGCAGTGCTATCGGGACTAGCGCCACAGATACGCAGTATTTT.

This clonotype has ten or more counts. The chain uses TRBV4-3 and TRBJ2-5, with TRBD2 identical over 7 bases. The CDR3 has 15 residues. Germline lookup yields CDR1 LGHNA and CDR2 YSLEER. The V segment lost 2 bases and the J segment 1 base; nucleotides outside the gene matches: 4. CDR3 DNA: TGCGCCAGCAGCCAAACCGGGGGGAGCCAAGAGACCCAGTACTTC. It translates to CASSQTGGSQETQYF.

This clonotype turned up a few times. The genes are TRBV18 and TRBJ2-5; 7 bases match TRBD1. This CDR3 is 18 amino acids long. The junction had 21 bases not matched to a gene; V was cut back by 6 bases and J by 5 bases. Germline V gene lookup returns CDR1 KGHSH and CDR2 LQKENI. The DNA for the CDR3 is TGTGCCAGCTCGGGTGTAAGGGACAGCCCGATATCCCGGGAGACCCAGTACTTC. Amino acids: CASSGVRDSPISRETQYF.

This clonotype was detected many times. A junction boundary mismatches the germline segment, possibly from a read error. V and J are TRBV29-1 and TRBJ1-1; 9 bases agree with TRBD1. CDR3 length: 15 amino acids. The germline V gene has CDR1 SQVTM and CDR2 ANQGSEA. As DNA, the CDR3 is TGTAGCGTGACAGGGGGGGGGACCCTGAACACTGAAGCTTTCTTT. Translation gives CSVTGGGTLNTEAFF.

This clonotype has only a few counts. The CDR3 DNA reads as TGTGCCACCAGCAGAGGTGTGCGCACAGATACGCAGTATTTT. The encoded protein is CATSRGVRTDTQYF. The chain carries TRBV15 and TRBJ2-3; D uncertain. Trimming took 1 base from V and 1 from J, leaving 6 bases between them. This CDR3 is built from 14 residues. CDR1 is LNHNV, CDR2 YYDKDF, per germline (reference sequence). Together with reference TRBV15 and TRBJ2-3, the CDR3 gives the full variable domain: DAMVIQNPRYQVTQFGKPVTLSCSQTLNHNVMYWYQQKSSQAPKLLFHYYDKDFNNEADTPDNFQSRRPNTSFCFLDIRSPGLGDTAMYLCATSRGVRTDTQYFGPGTRLTVL.

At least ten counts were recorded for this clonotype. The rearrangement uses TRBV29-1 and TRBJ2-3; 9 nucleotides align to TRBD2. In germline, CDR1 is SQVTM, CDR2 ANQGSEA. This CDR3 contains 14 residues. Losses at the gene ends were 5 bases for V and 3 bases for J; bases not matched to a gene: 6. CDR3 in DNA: TGCAGCGTTTCGGGCGGGAGGGGAACAGATACGCAGTATTTT. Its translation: CSVSGGRGTDTQYF.

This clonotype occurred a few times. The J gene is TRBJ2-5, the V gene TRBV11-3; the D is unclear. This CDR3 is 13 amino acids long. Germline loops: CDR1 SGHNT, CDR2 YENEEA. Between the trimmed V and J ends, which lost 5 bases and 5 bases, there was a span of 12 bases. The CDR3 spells CASSPSAGETQYF. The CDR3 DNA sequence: TGTGCCAGCAGCCCCTCCGCCGGGGAGACCCAGTACTTC.

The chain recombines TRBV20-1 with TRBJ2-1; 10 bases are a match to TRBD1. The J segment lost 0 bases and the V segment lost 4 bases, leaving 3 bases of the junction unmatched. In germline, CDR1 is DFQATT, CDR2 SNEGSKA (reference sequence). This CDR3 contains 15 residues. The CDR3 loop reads CSATGQGSSYNEQFF. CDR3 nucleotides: TGCAGTGCTACGGGACAGGGGAGCTCCTACAATGAGCAGTTCTTC.

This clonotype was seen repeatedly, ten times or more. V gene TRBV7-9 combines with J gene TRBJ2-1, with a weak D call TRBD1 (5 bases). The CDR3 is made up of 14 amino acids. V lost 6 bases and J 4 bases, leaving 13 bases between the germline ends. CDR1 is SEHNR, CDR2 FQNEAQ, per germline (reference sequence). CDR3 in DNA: TGTGCCAGCAGGCCTCAGGGCTATTACAATGAGCAGTTCTTC. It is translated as CASRPQGYYNEQFF.

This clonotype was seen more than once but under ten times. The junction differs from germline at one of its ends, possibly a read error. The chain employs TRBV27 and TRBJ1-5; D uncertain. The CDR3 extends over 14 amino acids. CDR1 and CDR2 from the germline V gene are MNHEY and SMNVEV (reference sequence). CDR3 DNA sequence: TGTGCCAGCAGCTTTGGGAGGAGCAATCAGCCCCAGCTTTTT. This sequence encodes CASSFGRSNQPQLF.

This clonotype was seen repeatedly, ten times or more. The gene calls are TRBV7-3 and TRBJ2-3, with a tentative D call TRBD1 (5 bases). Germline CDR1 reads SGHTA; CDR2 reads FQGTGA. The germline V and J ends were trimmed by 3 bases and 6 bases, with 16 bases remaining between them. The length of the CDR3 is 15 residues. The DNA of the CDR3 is TGTGCCAGCAGCTTGACAGTCATCCCCGGGGATACGCAGTATTTT. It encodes CASSLTVIPGDTQYF. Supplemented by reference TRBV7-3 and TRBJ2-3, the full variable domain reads GAGVSQTPSNKVTEKGKYVELRCDPISGHTALYWYRQSLGQGPEFLIYFQGTGAADDSGLPNDRFFAVRPEGSVSTLKIQRTERGDSAVYLCASSLTVIPGDTQYFGPGTRLTVL.

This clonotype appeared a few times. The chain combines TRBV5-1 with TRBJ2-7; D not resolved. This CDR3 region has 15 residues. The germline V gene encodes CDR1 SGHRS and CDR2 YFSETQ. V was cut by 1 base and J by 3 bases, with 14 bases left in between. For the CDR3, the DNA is TGCGCCAGCAGCTTGCTCGGAGATAGTGACTACGAGCAGTACTTC. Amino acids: CASSLLGDSDYEQYF. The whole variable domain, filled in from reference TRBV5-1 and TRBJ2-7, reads KAGVTQTPRYLIKTRGQQVTLSCSPISGHRSVSWYQQTPGQGLQFLFEYFSETQRNKGNFPGRFSGRQFSNSRSEMNVSTLELGDSALYLCASSLLGDSDYEQYFGPGTRLTVT.

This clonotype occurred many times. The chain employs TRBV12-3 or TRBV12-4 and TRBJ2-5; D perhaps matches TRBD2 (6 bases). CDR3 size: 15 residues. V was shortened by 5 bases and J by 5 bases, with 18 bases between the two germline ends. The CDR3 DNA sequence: TGTGCCAGCAGTAAGCGCCAGGGAGGAGGCGAGACCCAGTACTTC. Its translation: CASSKRQGGGETQYF.

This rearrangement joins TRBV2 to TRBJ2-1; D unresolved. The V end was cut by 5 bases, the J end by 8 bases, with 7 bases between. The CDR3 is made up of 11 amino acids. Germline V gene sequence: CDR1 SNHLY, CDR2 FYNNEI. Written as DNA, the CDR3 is TGTGCCAGCAGTTCACTTTATGAGCAGTTCTTC. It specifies CASSSLYEQFF.

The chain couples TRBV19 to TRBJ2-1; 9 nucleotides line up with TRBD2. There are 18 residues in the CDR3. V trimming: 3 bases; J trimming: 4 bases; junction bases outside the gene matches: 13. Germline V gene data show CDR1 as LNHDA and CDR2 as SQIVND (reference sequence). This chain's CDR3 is CASSIGAYSGSSYNEQFF. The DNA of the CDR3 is TGTGCCAGTAGTATCGGGGCATATAGCGGGAGTTCGTACAATGAGCAGTTCTTC.

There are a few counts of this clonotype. The CDR3 protein is CASSSYVQGAGANVLTF. The CDR3 nucleotides read TGTGCCAGCAGTTCCTACGTCCAGGGGGCTGGGGCCAACGTCCTGACTTTC. The chain uses TRBV11-2 and TRBJ2-6; TRBD1 matches 7 bases. CDR1 and CDR2 from the germline V gene are SGHAT and FQNNGV. The V gene end was trimmed by 6 bases and the J gene end by 2 bases; junction bases not matched to a gene: 10. This CDR3 comprises 17 residues.

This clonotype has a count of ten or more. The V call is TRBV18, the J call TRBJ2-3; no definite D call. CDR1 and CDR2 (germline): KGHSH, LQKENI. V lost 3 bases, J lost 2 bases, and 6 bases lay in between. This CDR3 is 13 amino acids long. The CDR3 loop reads CASSPLVTDTQYF. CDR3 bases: TGTGCCAGCTCACCGCTCGTCACAGATACGCAGTATTTT. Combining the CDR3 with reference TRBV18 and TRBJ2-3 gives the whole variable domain NAGVMQNPRHLVRRRGQEARLRCSPMKGHSHVYWYRQLPEEGLKFMVYLQKENIIDESGMPKERFSAEFPKEGPSILRIQQVVRGDSAAYFCASSPLVTDTQYFGPGTRLTVL.

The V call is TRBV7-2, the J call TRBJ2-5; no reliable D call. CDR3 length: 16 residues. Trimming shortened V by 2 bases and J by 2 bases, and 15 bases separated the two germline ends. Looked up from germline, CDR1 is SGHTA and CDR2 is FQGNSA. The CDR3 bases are TGTGCCAGCAGCTTATCCCGCCCCCTTAATCAAGAGACCCAGTACTTC. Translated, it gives CASSLSRPLNQETQYF.

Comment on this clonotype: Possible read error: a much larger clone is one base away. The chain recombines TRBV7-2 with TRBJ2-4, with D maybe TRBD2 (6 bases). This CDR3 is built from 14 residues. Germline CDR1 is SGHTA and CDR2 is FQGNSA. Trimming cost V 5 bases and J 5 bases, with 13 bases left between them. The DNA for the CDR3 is TGTGCCAGCAGCCGAGCGGGCAGTGAAAACATTCAGTACTTC. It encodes CASSRAGSENIQYF.

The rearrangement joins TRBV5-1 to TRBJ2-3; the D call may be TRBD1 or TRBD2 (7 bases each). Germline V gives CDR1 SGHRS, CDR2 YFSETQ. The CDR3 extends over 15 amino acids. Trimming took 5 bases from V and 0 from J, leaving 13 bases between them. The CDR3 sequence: CASSRQGGSTDTQYF. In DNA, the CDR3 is TGCGCCAGCAGTAGACAGGGAGGGAGCACAGATACGCAGTATTTT.

The CDR3 region is CASRTGTGSSGANVLTF. CDR3 sequence (DNA): TGTGCCAGCAGAACCGGGACAGGGTCTTCTGGGGCCAACGTCCTGACTTTC. The genes are TRBV12-3 or TRBV12-4 and TRBJ2-6, with 9 nucleotides matching TRBD1. The length of the CDR3 is 17 residues. The J segment lost 1 base and the V segment lost 6 bases, leaving 7 bases of the junction unmatched.

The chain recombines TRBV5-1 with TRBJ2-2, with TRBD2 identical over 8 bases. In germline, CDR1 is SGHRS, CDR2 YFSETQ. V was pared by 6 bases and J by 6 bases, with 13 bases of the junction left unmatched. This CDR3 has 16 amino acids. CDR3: CASTAGRAGVPGELFF. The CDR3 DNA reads TGCGCCAGCACCGCGGGGAGAGCGGGAGTCCCCGGGGAGCTGTTTTTT.

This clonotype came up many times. The CDR3 spells CASSLISMRTGRETQYF. The CDR3 DNA reads TGTGCCAGCAGCTTAATTTCTATGCGGACAGGCCGGGAGACCCAGTACTTC. This chain connects TRBV7-2 to TRBJ2-5; 7 bases map to TRBD1. Per germline, CDR1 SGHTA and CDR2 FQGNSA. V shed 2 bases, J shed 5 bases, and the junction held 14 bases outside the gene matches. The length of the CDR3 is 17 residues.

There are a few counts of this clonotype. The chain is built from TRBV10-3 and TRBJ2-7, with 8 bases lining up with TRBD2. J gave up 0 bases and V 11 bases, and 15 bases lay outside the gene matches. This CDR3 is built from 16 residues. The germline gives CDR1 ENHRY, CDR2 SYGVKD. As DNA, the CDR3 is TGTGCCTCCACGCGGGAGGCCCCCCGGGCCTCCTACGAGCAGTACTTC. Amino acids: CASTREAPRASYEQYF.

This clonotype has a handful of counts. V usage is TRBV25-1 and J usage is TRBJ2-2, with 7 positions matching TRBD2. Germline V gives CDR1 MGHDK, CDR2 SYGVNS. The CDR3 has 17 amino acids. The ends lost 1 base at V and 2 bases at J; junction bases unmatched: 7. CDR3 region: CASSEFEGGKNTGELFF. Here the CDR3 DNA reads TGTGCCAGCAGTGAATTCGAGGGAGGGAAAAACACCGGGGAGCTGTTTTTT.

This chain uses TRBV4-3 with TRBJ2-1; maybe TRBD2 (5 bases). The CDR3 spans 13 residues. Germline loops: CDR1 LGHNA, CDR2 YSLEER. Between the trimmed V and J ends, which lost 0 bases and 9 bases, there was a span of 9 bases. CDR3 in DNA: TGCGCCAGCAGCCAAGATACTAGGGCTGAGCAGTTCTTC. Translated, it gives CASSQDTRAEQFF.

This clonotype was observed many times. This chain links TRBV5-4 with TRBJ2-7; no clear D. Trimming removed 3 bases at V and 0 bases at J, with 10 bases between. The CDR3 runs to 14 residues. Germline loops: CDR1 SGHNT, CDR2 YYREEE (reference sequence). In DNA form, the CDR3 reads TGTGCCAGCAGCTCTCACGGAAGCTCCTACGAGCAGTACTTC. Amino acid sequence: CASSSHGSSYEQYF.